Presented here are 16 T cell receptor beta chains from one specimen sequenced in a study of T cells in women clearing cervical HPV infection. Assay used: immunoSEQ multiplex PCR; TCRdb lists only in-frame clones, some missing. The sample has 30,000 to 45,000 clones; the top ten hold 1.7%. Sequencing was done on a sample of blood buffy coat. These receptor sequences come from a woman aged 18-69 years with a cervical HPV16 infection that either progressed to CIN3+ or cleared (not recorded which).

In regard to this clone: The CDR3 goes on 3 residues after the read ends, and that part is filled in from the germline J gene. This sequence joins TRBV11-3 and TRBJ2-3; weak D call: TRBD1 (7 bases). V shed 3 bases and J shed 5 bases, with 9 bases lying between them. The CDR3 totals 13 residues. Looked up from germline, CDR1 is SGHNT and CDR2 is YENEEA. CDR3 region: CASSFQGGDTQYF. CDR3 DNA (partial): TGTGCCAGCAGCTTTCAGGGGGGAGATACG.

Comment on this clone: The read ends 3 residues early relative to the CDR3; the germline J gene fills the gap. V is TRBV18 and J is TRBJ2-1, with TRBD1 matching 9 bases. This CDR3 has 15 amino acids. Germline lookup yields CDR1 KGHSH and CDR2 LQKENI. The junction had 1 base not matched to a gene; V was cut back by 0 bases and J by 4 bases. CDR3 DNA, as far as it was read: TGTGCCAGCTCACCACCGACAGGGGGGTACAATGAG. Encoded protein: CASSPPTGGYNE. The CDR3 reads in full as CASSPPTGGYNEQFF.

Turning to this clone: The read finishes 3 residues shy of the CDR3 end, and the germline J gene is used to complete it. V is TRBV11-2 and J is TRBJ2-1, with TRBD1 matching 12 bases. This CDR3 is 14 amino acids long. The V gene end was trimmed by 4 bases and the J gene end by 7 bases; junction bases not matched to a gene: 2. In germline, CDR1 is SGHAT, CDR2 FQNNGV. CDR3 loop: CASSSGQGANEQFF. The part of the CDR3 DNA that was read is TGTGCCAGCAGCTCGGGACAGGGGGCGAATGAG. Full variable domain (rest looked up from reference TRBV11-2 and TRBJ2-1): EAGVAQSPRYKIIEKRQSVAFWCNPISGHATLYWYQQILGQGPKLLIQFQNNGVVDDSQLPKDRFSAERLKGVDSTLKIQPAKLEDSAVYLCASSSGQGANEQFFGPGTRLTVL.

Remarks on this clone: The read halts 3 residues ahead of the CDR3 end, with the missing end drawn from the germline J gene. The rearrangement joins TRBV20-1 to TRBJ2-2, with TRBD1 identical over 11 bases. Germline CDR1 is DFQATT and CDR2 is SNEGSKA (reference sequence). There are 16 residues in the CDR3. The CDR3 reads CSARDSGTGGNSPLFF. The part of the CDR3 DNA that was read is TGCAGTGCTAGAGACTCCGGGACAGGGGGAAATTCACCG.

Concerning this clone: The CDR3 goes on 3 residues after the read ends, and that part is filled in from the germline J gene. V and J are TRBV14 and TRBJ1-2, with a possible D match to TRBD1 (5 bases). The CDR3 covers 13 residues. In germline, CDR1 is SGHDN, CDR2 FVKESK. CDR3 region: CASQAHLTDTYTF. The CDR3 bases that were read are TGTGCCAGCCAGGCCCATCTGACAGATACC. Drawing the rest from reference TRBV14 and TRBJ1-2, the complete variable domain is EAGVTQFPSHSVIEKGQTVTLRCDPISGHDNLYWYRRVMGKEIKFLLHFVKESKQDESGMPNNRFLAERTGGTYSTLKVQPAELEDSGVYFCASQAHLTDTYTFGSGTRLTVV.

On this clone: One junction end disagrees with the germline gene, perhaps due to a read error. CDR3 amino acids: CSVTSSPGGLFF. Incomplete CDR3 DNA: TGCAGCGTGACATCCTCTCCAGGGGGG. This chain uses TRBV29-1 with TRBJ2-2; TRBD1 matches 7 bases. Read coverage stops 3 residues before the CDR3 terminus; the germline J gene supplies the remainder. CDR3 length: 12 amino acids. Per the germline V gene, CDR1 is SQVTM and CDR2 is ANQGSEA.

Notes on this clone: The observed sequence ends 3 residues before the CDR3 terminus, with the missing tail filled in from the germline J gene. The genes are TRBV28 and TRBJ2-3; 10 bases match TRBD2. With V trimmed by 3 bases and J by 4 bases, 7 bases remained unmatched. This CDR3 is built from 16 residues. Per the germline V gene, CDR1 is MDHEN and CDR2 is SYDVKM. The part of the CDR3 DNA that was read is TGTGCCAGCAGTTTGAAACTAGCGGGGCACTCAGATACG. It encodes CASSLKLAGHSDT. The complete CDR3 protein is CASSLKLAGHSDTQYF.

Worth noting for this clone: Sequencing ends 3 residues short of the CDR3 end; the germline J gene provides the rest. This chain uses TRBV30 with TRBJ1-5; the match to TRBD1 covers 7 bases. CDR1 and CDR2 from the germline V gene are GTSNPN and SVGIG (reference sequence). V lost 7 bases and J lost 5; bases outside the gene matches: 8. The CDR3 totals 13 residues. The sequenced CDR3 bases are TGTGCCTACCGGACAGGTTCTCATCAGCCC. Translation: CAYRTGSHQP. The complete CDR3 sequence is CAYRTGSHQPQHF.

Regarding this clone: The read falls 3 residues short of the CDR3 end, and the missing part is taken from the germline J gene. This sequence joins TRBV6-2 or TRBV6-3 and TRBJ2-5; 7 positions match TRBD2. CDR3 length equals 14 residues. V dropped 2 bases and J dropped 2; count of bases not matched to a gene: 2. CDR1 is MNHEY and CDR2 is SVGEGT in the germline V gene. Incomplete CDR3 DNA: TGTGCCAGCAGTTACGGGGGGGAACAAGAGACC. Protein product: CASSYGGEQET. The entire CDR3 is CASSYGGEQETQYF.

Notes on this clone: The read is 3 residues too short to cover the CDR3 end, so that end is filled in from the germline J gene. This chain links TRBV7-8 with TRBJ1-2; no firm D call. Germline assignment: CDR1 SGHVS and CDR2 FQNEAQ. The CDR3 is 14 amino acids. CDR3 DNA, as far as it was read: TGTGCCAGCAGCTTAGTCCGGAGCACAGATACC. Amino acids: CASSLVRSTDT. The CDR3 reads in full as CASSLVRSTDTYTF.

Comment on this clone: The CDR3 is cut off 3 residues early in the read; its end comes from the germline J gene. This chain connects TRBV2 to TRBJ1-4; D is perhaps TRBD1 (6 bases). Germline assignment: CDR1 SNHLY and CDR2 FYNNEI. The CDR3 is made up of 16 amino acids. Trimming took off 6 bases at V and 3 bases at J, with 17 bases between the two ends. CDR3: CASSSGGRVANEKLFF. CDR3 DNA, as far as it was read: TGTGCCAGCAGCTCCGGGGGGCGCGTGGCTAATGAAAAA.

Concerning this clone itself: The read comes to an end 3 residues before the CDR3 does, leaving the germline J gene to fill in the end. The chain couples TRBV12-5 to TRBJ1-1, with D unclear. The CDR3 totals 13 residues. Germline CDR1 and CDR2: LGHNT and FRNRAP. CDR3 in amino acids: CASGLDSKSEAFF. The sequenced part of the CDR3 DNA is TGTGCTAGTGGTTTGGACTCAAAATCGGAA.

Comments on this clone: The read ends 3 residues early relative to the CDR3; the germline J gene fills the gap. This chain links TRBV5-1 with TRBJ2-3; D may be TRBD2 (6 bases). Trimming cost V 4 bases and J 6 bases, with 9 bases left between them. The CDR3 loop spans 12 amino acids. Looked up from germline, CDR1 is SGHRS and CDR2 is YFSETQ. Incomplete CDR3 DNA: TGCGCCAGCAGCAGACTAGAGGATACG. Its protein product is CASSRLEDT. The complete CDR3 sequence is CASSRLEDTQYF. Full variable domain (rest looked up from reference TRBV5-1 and TRBJ2-3): KAGVTQTPRYLIKTRGQQVTLSCSPISGHRSVSWYQQTPGQGLQFLFEYFSETQRNKGNFPGRFSGRQFSNSRSEMNVSTLELGDSALYLCASSRLEDTQYFGPGTRLTVL.

Concerning this clone: The read ends 3 residues early relative to the CDR3; the germline J gene fills the gap. V usage is TRBV6-1 and J usage is TRBJ1-2; 10 nucleotides match TRBD1. Germline V lookup: CDR1 MNHNS, CDR2 SASEGT. CDR3 length: 15 residues. V lost 2 bases and J lost 6; bases outside the gene matches: 6. This CDR3 reads CASSEPGQGVDGYTF. The CDR3 bases that were read are TGTGCCAGCAGTGAACCTGGACAGGGGGTAGATGGC.

Details on this clone: The observed sequence ends 3 residues before the CDR3 terminus, with the missing tail filled in from the germline J gene. The chain combines TRBV19 with TRBJ1-2; D uncertain. The CDR3 spans 15 residues. Germline assignment: CDR1 LNHDA and CDR2 SQIVND (reference sequence). The covered CDR3 bases are TGTGCCAGTAGTCCCGGACTAGTCGTAGCTACCGAC. This sequence encodes CASSPGLVVATD. In full, the CDR3 is CASSPGLVVATDYTF.

For this clone: The CDR3 end falls 3 residues outside the read, so it is completed with the germline J gene. This rearrangement joins TRBV4-2 to TRBJ2-7, with D possibly matching TRBD2 (6 bases). Germline-derived CDR1 and CDR2 are LGHNA and YNFKEQ. The germline V and J ends were trimmed by 0 bases and 4 bases, with 16 bases remaining between them. The CDR3 sequence is 16 residues long. CDR3 bases read: TGTGCCAGCAGCCAAGAATCTGGGACTCCAATTTACGAG. Translated: CASSQESGTPIYE. The full-length CDR3 reads as CASSQESGTPIYEQYF.